The rows below give T cell receptor beta chains drawn from one sample of a study of blood T cells in healthy people across ages. MiXCR, applied by TCRdb to the 5' RACE reads, yields one record per CDR3 protein. This sample yields around 1.5 million distinct CDR3 sequences, of which roughly 60% are seen a single time; 6.5% to 8% belongs to the top ten. The sequenced material came from blood. The receptors here all came from a young man in good health. The CDR3 runs from the conserved cysteine through the conserved F or W. D genes are given only for firm matches. Size is stated for part of the rows, as once, few or many counts, or as a class when the clone is expanded.

size: NA; J: TRBJ1-1; D: NA; V: TRBV7-2; CDR3: CATQGGARAFF; DNA: TGTGCCACTCAAGGGGGGGCGCGAGCTTTCTTT
size: NA; J: TRBJ2-5; D: NA; V: TRBV15; CDR3: CATSFGGSRETQYF; DNA: TGTGCCACCAGCTTCGGCGGGTCGCGGGAGACCCAGTACTTC
size: once; J: TRBJ2-7; D: NA; V: TRBV28; CDR3: CASSLGGWSYEQYF; DNA: TGTGCCAGCAGTCTAGGGGGTTGGTCCTACGAGCAGTACTTC
size: NA; J: TRBJ1-2; D: NA; V: TRBV2; CDR3: CASSAIATPNYGYTF; DNA: TGTGCCAGCAGTGCTATAGCTACTCCCAACTATGGCTACACCTTC
size: NA; J: TRBJ2-3; D: NA; V: TRBV7-2; CDR3: CASSLDRQLTDTQYF; DNA: TGTGCCAGCAGCTTAGATCGACAGCTCACAGATACGCAGTATTTT
size: NA; J: TRBJ1-5; D: NA; V: TRBV18; CDR3: CASSPPEYQPQHF; DNA: TGTGCCAGCTCACCACCGGAGTATCAGCCCCAGCATTTT
size: NA; J: TRBJ2-5; D: TRBD2; V: TRBV29-1; CDR3: CSVEGLAAETQYF; DNA: TGCAGCGTTGAAGGACTAGCTGCTGAGACCCAGTACTTC
size: few; J: TRBJ2-7; D: NA; V: TRBV7-9; CDR3: CASSLTRGVYEQYF; DNA: TGTGCCAGCAGCTTAACGAGGGGTGTCTACGAGCAGTACTTC
size: NA; J: TRBJ2-5; D: NA; V: TRBV28; CDR3: CASSLMASGGQETQYF; DNA: TGTGCCAGCAGTTTAATGGCGTCAGGGGGGCAAGAGACCCAGTACTTC
size: NA; J: TRBJ1-6; D: TRBD1; V: TRBV9; CDR3: CASSVDPARTGSNSPLHF; DNA: TGTGCCAGCAGCGTAGACCCCGCCCGGACAGGGTCGAATTCACCCCTCCACTTT
size: NA; J: TRBJ2-3; D: TRBD1; V: TRBV6-5; CDR3: CASSYSGGTGSFADTQYF; DNA: TGTGCCAGCAGTTACTCGGGCGGGACAGGGTCTTTTGCAGATACGCAGTATTTT
size: NA; J: TRBJ2-1; D: TRBD2; V: TRBV29-1; CDR3: CSVHLAGVDNEQFF; DNA: TGCAGCGTTCATCTAGCGGGGGTAGACAATGAGCAGTTCTTC
size: few; J: TRBJ1-5; D: NA; V: TRBV29-1; CDR3: CSVDRPQHF; DNA: TGCAGCGTTGACAGGCCCCAGCATTTT
size: NA; J: TRBJ2-7; D: NA; V: TRBV11-2; CDR3: CASSSIKRGDQSYEQYF; DNA: TGTGCCAGCAGCTCGATAAAAAGGGGGGACCAGTCTTACGAGCAGTACTTC
size: NA; J: TRBJ2-7; D: NA; V: TRBV28; CDR3: CASSTWGTLLYEQYF; DNA: TGTGCCAGCAGCACGTGGGGGACTTTACTATACGAGCAGTACTTC
size: few; J: TRBJ2-3; D: NA; V: TRBV4-2; CDR3: CASSQDRDSSRDTQYF; DNA: TGTGCCAGCAGCCAAGATCGTGACAGTTCTCGTGATACGCAGTATTTT
size: NA; J: TRBJ1-5; D: TRBD1; V: TRBV6-2/TRBV6-3; CDR3: CASSYGDPSAGGQPQHF; DNA: TGTGCCAGCAGTTACGGCGACCCCTCAGCAGGGGGTCAGCCCCAGCATTTT
size: NA; J: TRBJ1-2; D: NA; V: TRBV20-1; CDR3: CRMNGYTF; DNA: TGCAGAATGAATGGCTACACCTTC
size: NA; J: TRBJ2-3; D: NA; V: TRBV5-1; CDR3: CASRPKLFGKPKTDTQYF; DNA: TGCGCCAGCAGACCAAAGCTTTTCGGAAAACCTAAAACAGATACGCAGTATTTT
size: NA; J: TRBJ2-5; D: TRBD1; V: TRBV24-1; CDR3: CATSLSDFGTDQEAQYF; DNA: TGTGCCACCAGTCTTTCGGATTTCGGGACAGATCAAGAGGCCCAGTACTTC
size: NA; J: TRBJ1-2; D: NA; V: TRBV3-1; CDR3: CASSTRLDRSHGYTF; DNA: TGTGCCAGCAGCACTCGACTTGACAGATCCCATGGCTACACCTTC
size: few; J: TRBJ2-7; D: TRBD2; V: TRBV29-1; CDR3: CSVEPSGSPYEQYF; DNA: TGCAGCGTTGAGCCTAGCGGGAGCCCCTACGAGCAGTACTTC
size: NA; J: TRBJ1-2; D: NA; V: TRBV6-1; CDR3: CATTLDYGYTF; DNA: TGTGCCACTACCCTCGACTATGGCTACACCTTC
size: NA; J: TRBJ1-1; D: NA; V: TRBV9; CDR3: CASSVGGPAEAFF; DNA: TGTGCCAGCAGCGTAGGGGGTCCGGCTGAAGCTTTCTTT
size: NA; J: TRBJ2-7; D: NA; V: TRBV2; CDR3: CASSEDAGSYEQYF; DNA: TGTGCCAGCAGTGAAGACGCAGGCTCCTACGAGCAGTACTTC
size: NA; J: TRBJ2-1; D: TRBD1; V: TRBV5-1; CDR3: CASSLIRGTGVSKEAYNEQFF; DNA: TGCGCCAGCAGCTTAATTCGCGGGACAGGGGTCTCCAAAGAGGCCTACAATGAGCAGTTCTTC
size: NA; J: TRBJ1-1; D: NA; V: TRBV29-1; CDR3: CSARQMNTEAFF; DNA: TGCAGCGCAAGACAGATGAACACTGAAGCTTTCTTT
size: once; J: TRBJ2-7; D: NA; V: TRBV5-1; CDR3: CASSTGTTPSDTQYF; DNA: TGCGCCAGCAGCACGGGGACCACCCCATCGGACACTCAGTACTTC
size: NA; J: TRBJ1-1; D: NA; V: TRBV7-2; CDR3: CASSSHGNTEAFF; DNA: TGTGCCAGCAGTTCCCACGGGAACACTGAAGCTTTCTTT
size: few; J: TRBJ2-1; D: TRBD1; V: TRBV29-1; CDR3: CSVTGYEQFF; DNA: TGCAGCGTGACAGGGTATGAGCAGTTCTTC
size: few; J: TRBJ2-3; D: TRBD2; V: TRBV6-5; CDR3: CASRQSGGRDTQYF; DNA: TGTGCCAGCAGACAATCGGGAGGAAGAGATACGCAGTATTTT
size: NA; J: TRBJ1-2; D: NA; V: TRBV4-3; CDR3: CASSQDREFYGYTF; DNA: TGCGCCAGCAGCCAAGATCGAGAATTTTATGGCTACACCTTC
size: NA; J: TRBJ2-3; D: NA; V: TRBV20-1; CDR3: CSASRVVGGDARFTDTQYF; DNA: TGCAGTGCTAGTCGTGTTGTAGGGGGGGACGCACGCTTCACAGATACGCAGTATTTT